This T cell receptor (beta chain) was found in a study of blood T cells in healthy people across ages. Using a J-beta primer mix together with a sample-barcoded 5' primer, a second PCR was run for roughly 6 to 11 cycles. Per sample, CDR3-containing paired-end reads numbered at least 2.5 million. TCRdb redid the calling of the 5' RACE reads with MiXCR, one entry per CDR3 protein. The sample records over a million distinct CDR3 sequences, 35% to 45% being singletons. Findings of the study overall: Observed TCR beta diversity per million T cells went down as age went up. This fall followed a roughly linear course with age.

Aged about 6 to 90, donors were systemically healthy Caucasians from Russia. Remarks on this clonotype: Its antigen is currently unknown.

Trimming shortened V by 5 bases and J by 2 bases, and 12 bases separated the two germline ends. Germline V CDR1 and CDR2: DFQATT, SNEGSKA (reference sequence). There are 13 residues in the CDR3. The J gene is TRBJ2-5, the V gene TRBV20-1; D gene ambiguous. The source of this sequence is a woman aged 18-30 years in good health. Input material: blood. The chain's CDR3 is CSAERPGQETQYF. The CDR3 region has the DNA TGCAGTGCTGAGAGACCAGGACAAGAGACCCAGTACTTC.